This T cell receptor beta chain came from a study of shared clonotypes between healthy human individuals. Regarding the study as a whole: Of the naive CD4 clonotypes, approximately 5% were shared across a few donors. Relative to memory subsets, naive subsets generally showed larger estimated richness.

TCRdb's copy holds only in-frame clones and misses some; the assay was immunoSEQ multiplex PCR. The sample yields roughly 2,000,000 clones, approximately 92% seen once. The CDR3 loop spans 14 amino acids. Points on this clone: The target antigen is unknown.

As defined, naive CD8 cells were CD45RO-negative and positively selected for CCR7, with terminally differentiated effector memory CD45RA+ cells excluded. The clonotype comes from a young man in good health. Some clones in this sample may be carry-over from other donors' samples. The sample consisted of naive CD8+ T cells from PBMCs. This sequence joins TRBV21-1 and TRBJ1-1. TRBV21-1 is assigned pseudogene status. Written as DNA, the CDR3 is TGTGCCAGCAGTGAGCGTGGTAGTGGCACTGAAGCTTTCTTT. This codes for CASSERGSGTEAFF.